The TCR beta chain described here comes from a study of OX40 agonist ivuxolimab in advanced cancers. Study-level results: The antigen specificity of the peripheral T cells (those that were expanded) was not determined. Expanded clones tended on average to be more numerous among CD8+ T cells than CD4+.

Trimming pared 0 bases from V and 1 base from J, leaving 9 bases between. Germline loops: CDR1 LNHDA, CDR2 SQIVND (reference sequence). CDR3 length equals 15 residues. Note on this clone: Its antigen is not identified.

Data came from immunoSEQ multiplex PCR; TCRdb stores just in-frame clones and leaves some out. The sample records over 60,000 clones, 84% being singletons. V is TRBV19 and J is TRBJ1-1, with D maybe TRBD1 (5 bases). The specimen comprised CD4+ or CD8+ T cells sorted from blood, sampled in a trial of the OX40 agonist ivuxolimab. This receptor was obtained from an adult with an advanced solid tumor such as melanoma, head and neck, liver or kidney cancer. CDR3 sequence (DNA): TGTGCCAGTAGTATAGATTGGGGGGGGAACACTGAAGCTTTCTTT. This gives the protein CASSIDWGGNTEAFF.